This T cell receptor (beta chain) was captured in a study of T cells expressing NK-cell markers. Study overall: Sequencing of TCR beta repertoires drew on sorted CD3+CD56+NKG2C+, CD3+CD56+NKG2C- and CD3+CD56-NKG2C+ T cells. Seven of the eight sequenced donors were classified as HCMV-seropositive, and one was classified as seronegative. Study results and caveats: The leading position in the CD3+CD56-NKG2C+ fraction of a few donors also went to these clonotypes.

A note on this clonotype: Its antigen is still unknown.

This CDR3 has 17 residues. Germline V gene lookup returns CDR1 SEHNR and CDR2 FQNEAQ (reference sequence). cDNA encoding TCR beta was synthesized via 5'RACE template switching incorporating UMIs. Reprocessing the 5' RACE reads, TCRdb reports a single entry for every CDR3 protein and omits DNA. With about 460,000 distinct CDR3 sequences in the sample, the ten largest clones hold about 1.5%. This TCR came from a woman in her forties or fifties in good health. Sequenced: blood T cells: a sorted CD56 or NKG2C T cell subset, CD4+ or CD8+ T cells, or bulk PBMC T cells (not recorded which). The V and J genes are TRBV7-9 and TRBJ2-3. The CDR3: CASSLVVGVTGTDTQYF.